Below are 9 T cell receptor beta chains sequenced from a single sample in a study of T cells of healthy individuals. Via MiXCR, TCRdb re-called the 5' RACE reads, giving one row per CDR3 protein. Of about 41,000 distinct CDR3 sequences listed, about 4.2% are singletons. The receptors originated from a human donor in good health.

This clonotype has only a few counts. CDR3 sequence reads: CASSQGMNRGFTDTQYF. For the CDR3, the DNA is TGCGCCAGCAGCCAAGGAATGAACAGAGGGTTCACAGATACGCAGTATTTT. The gene calls are TRBV4-3 and TRBJ2-3, with D maybe TRBD2 (5 bases). The V and J ends lost 1 base and 2 bases respectively, with 16 bases between them. CDR1 and CDR2 (germline): LGHNA, YSLEER. This CDR3 has 17 amino acids.

This clonotype came up many times. The chain recombines TRBV7-9 with TRBJ1-2; 8 positions match TRBD1. Trimming cost V 5 bases and J 2 bases; bases outside gene matches: 13. The CDR3 has 17 amino acids. Per the germline V gene, CDR1 is SEHNR and CDR2 is FQNEAQ (reference sequence). The CDR3 here is CASSPLSYNRGNYGYTF. The CDR3 DNA follows: TGTGCCAGCAGCCCCCTTAGCTACAACAGGGGGAACTATGGCTACACCTTC.

This clonotype was seen more than once but under ten times. The CDR3 is CATSDRETHEQFF. As DNA, the CDR3 is TGTGCCACCAGTGATCGGGAGACCCATGAGCAGTTCTTC. V gene TRBV24-1 combines with J gene TRBJ2-1; TRBD2 might be the D (6 bases). The CDR3 sequence is 13 residues long. In germline, CDR1 is KGHDR, CDR2 SFDVKD. V dropped 3 bases and J dropped 8 bases, with 10 bases sitting between them.

This clonotype was counted ten times or more. The chain couples TRBV12-3 or TRBV12-4 to TRBJ1-2, with D perhaps TRBD1 (6 bases). V lost 5 bases and J 4 bases, leaving 14 bases between the germline ends. This CDR3 has 14 residues. CDR3 amino acids: CASSPRTGIYGYTF. The CDR3 nucleotides read TGTGCCAGCAGTCCCCGAACAGGGATCTATGGCTACACCTTC.

The sample holds a few counts of this clonotype. The DNA for the CDR3 is TGTGCCACCGCCGTGGGACTAGTGAACACCGGGGAGCTGTTTTTT. Its translation is CATAVGLVNTGELFF. V usage is TRBV7-9 and J usage is TRBJ2-2, with TRBD2 identical over 8 bases. The V gene end was trimmed by 10 bases and the J gene end by 1 base; junction bases not matched to a gene: 8. CDR1 SEHNR and CDR2 FQNEAQ come from the germline V gene (reference sequence). The CDR3 runs 15 residues. Combining the CDR3 with reference TRBV7-9 and TRBJ2-2 gives the whole variable domain DTGVSQNPRHKITKRGQNVTFRCDPISEHNRLYWYRQTLGQGPEFLTYFQNEAQLEKSRLLSDRFSAERPKGSFSTLEIQRTEQGDSAMYLCATAVGLVNTGELFFGEGSRLTVL.

This clonotype was picked up many times. The gene calls are TRBV4-2 and TRBJ1-5; D not resolved. V was cut by 0 bases and J by 10 bases, with 16 bases left in between. This CDR3 contains 15 residues. Germline V CDR1 and CDR2: LGHNA, YNFKEQ. DNA of the CDR3: TGTGCCAGCAGCCAAGACACAGCAAATTCCGGCCCCCAGCATTTT. Its translation: CASSQDTANSGPQHF.

This clonotype was detected ten times or more. This chain links TRBV11-2 with TRBJ2-5, with 10 bases aligning to TRBD1. This CDR3 spans 13 amino acids. Germline CDR1 reads SGHAT; CDR2 reads FQNNGV. Losses at the gene ends were 5 bases for V and 4 bases for J; bases not matched to a gene: 1. The CDR3 sequence is CASSRDRGETQYF. The DNA of the CDR3 is TGTGCCAGCAGCCGGGACAGGGGAGAGACCCAGTACTTC.

The sample holds a few counts of this clonotype. This chain links TRBV20-1 with TRBJ1-2; 7 bases align to TRBD1. With 0 bases clipped from V and 6 bases from J, the junction kept 7 bases outside the gene matches. CDR1 and CDR2 (germline): DFQATT, SNEGSKA (reference sequence). The CDR3 runs 14 residues. This CDR3 reads CSARDVRGEDGYTF. DNA of the CDR3: TGCAGTGCTAGAGATGTCAGGGGGGAGGATGGCTACACCTTC.

In this sample, this clonotype turned up many times. The CDR3 DNA is TGTGCCAGCAGCTTAGGGACTAGCACCGAGACCCAGTACTTC. The encoded protein is CASSLGTSTETQYF. The chain links TRBV7-2 to TRBJ2-5, with 8 positions matching TRBD2. The CDR3 contains 14 residues. The V segment lost 1 base and the J segment 5 bases; nucleotides outside the gene matches: 3. Germline V lookup: CDR1 SGHTA, CDR2 FQGNSA.